One sample yielded the 8 T cell receptor beta chains listed below, sequenced in a study of blood T cell repertoires in COVID-19. Only in-frame clones appear in the TCRdb table, and some are missing; sequencing was by immunoSEQ multiplex PCR. Among more than 65,000 clones listed, 91% were seen once. The sequenced sample was peripheral blood. The receptors were sampled from a human donor in a cohort sampled during active COVID-19.

The chain combines TRBV7-3 with TRBJ1-1, with 9 bases aligning to TRBD1. Germline CDR1 SGHTA, CDR2 FQGTGA. Unmatched junction bases numbered 10, after V lost 2 bases and J lost 3 bases. The CDR3 is 17 amino acids. CDR3 bases: TGTGCCAGCAGCTTATCCCCCGGGACAGGGCGCGACACTGAAGCTTTCTTT. This sequence encodes CASSLSPGTGRDTEAFF.

The rearrangement joins TRBV6-6 to TRBJ1-2; D may be TRBD1 (6 bases). V dropped 2 bases and J dropped 3 bases, with 13 bases sitting between them. The CDR3 contains 15 residues. Germline values: CDR1 MNHNY, CDR2 SVGAGI (reference sequence). The CDR3 spells CASSYGGGDYYGYTF. For the CDR3, the DNA is TGTGCCAGCAGTTACGGGGGCGGAGACTACTATGGCTACACCTTC.

The CDR3 region has the DNA TGTGCCAGCAGCCCTGTTCGATGGCCAGGGGGAGCTTTCTTT. Encoded protein: CASSPVRWPGGAFF. The chain carries TRBV11-2 and TRBJ1-1; 7 bases match TRBD1. Germline V gives CDR1 SGHAT, CDR2 FQNNGV. Trimming cost V 5 bases and J 10 bases; bases outside gene matches: 13. This CDR3 comprises 14 residues.

This sequence joins TRBV27 and TRBJ1-5; possibly TRBD1 for D (6 bases). The CDR3 length is 14 residues. Trimming stripped 6 bases from V and 3 bases from J, with 12 bases between. Germline lookup yields CDR1 MNHEY and CDR2 SMNVEV (reference sequence). The CDR3 DNA reads TGTGCCAGCAGGAGGGGGTTTGACAATCAGCCCCAGCATTTT. Encoded protein: CASRRGFDNQPQHF.

The V and J genes are TRBV3-1 (or the pseudogene TRBV3-2) and TRBJ1-5; D remains ambiguous. Per germline, CDR1 LGHDT and CDR2 YNNKEL (reference sequence). The CDR3 spans 14 residues. V dropped 3 bases and J dropped 5 bases, with 11 bases sitting between them. The CDR3 protein is CASSHYPGYQPQHF. CDR3 nucleotide sequence: TGTGCCAGCAGCCATTATCCCGGGTATCAGCCCCAGCATTTT.

This chain connects TRBV6-2 or TRBV6-3 to TRBJ2-7, with D possibly matching TRBD1 (6 bases). The V gene lost 3 bases and the J gene lost 2 bases, with 8 bases spanning the gap. The CDR3 totals 13 residues. The germline V gene encodes CDR1 MNHEY and CDR2 SVGEGT. The CDR3 protein is CASSYGGPYEQYF. CDR3 coding DNA: TGTGCCAGCAGTTATGGGGGCCCCTACGAGCAGTACTTC.

The sample holds one count of this clone. The chain couples TRBV28 to TRBJ1-5, with 7 nucleotides matching TRBD1. The germline V gene has CDR1 MDHEN and CDR2 SYDVKM. The CDR3 contains 14 residues. V trimming: 4 bases; J trimming: 3 bases; junction bases outside the gene matches: 3. The CDR3 coding sequence is TGTGCCAGCAGTTGGGACAGATACAATCAGCCCCAGCATTTT. Translating it yields CASSWDRYNQPQHF.

In this sample, this clone turned up once. The chain recombines TRBV2 with TRBJ1-2, with 11 nucleotides matching TRBD1. CDR1 SNHLY and CDR2 FYNNEI come from the germline V gene. The CDR3 consists of 15 residues. J gave up 4 bases and V 11 bases, and 12 bases lay outside the gene matches. The CDR3 DNA reads as TGTGCCTGCCGGGACAGGGGGGGCCTCGGCTATGGCTACACCTTC. Its translation is CACRDRGGLGYGYTF.